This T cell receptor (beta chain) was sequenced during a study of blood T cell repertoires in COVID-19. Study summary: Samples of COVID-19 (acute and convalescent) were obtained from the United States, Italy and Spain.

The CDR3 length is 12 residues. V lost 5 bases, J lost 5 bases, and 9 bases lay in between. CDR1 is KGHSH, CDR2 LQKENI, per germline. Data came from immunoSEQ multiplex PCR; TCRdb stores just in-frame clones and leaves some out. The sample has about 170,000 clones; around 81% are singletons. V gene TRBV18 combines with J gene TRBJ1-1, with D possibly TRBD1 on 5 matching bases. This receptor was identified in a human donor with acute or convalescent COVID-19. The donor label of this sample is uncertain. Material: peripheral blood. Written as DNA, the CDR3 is TGTGCCAGCTCAAAACAGGAGACTGAAGCTTTCTTT. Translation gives CASSKQETEAFF.